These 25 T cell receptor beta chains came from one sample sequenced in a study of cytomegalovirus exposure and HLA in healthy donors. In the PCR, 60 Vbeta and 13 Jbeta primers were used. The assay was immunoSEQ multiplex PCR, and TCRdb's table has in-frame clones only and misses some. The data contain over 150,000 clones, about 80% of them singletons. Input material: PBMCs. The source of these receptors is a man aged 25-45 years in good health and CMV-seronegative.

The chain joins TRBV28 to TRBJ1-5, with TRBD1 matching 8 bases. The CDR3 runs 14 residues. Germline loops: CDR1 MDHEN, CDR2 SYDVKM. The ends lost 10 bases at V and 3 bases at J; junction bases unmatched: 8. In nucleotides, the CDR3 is TGTGCCATCTCAGGGGGCGACTTCAATCAGCCCCAGCATTTT. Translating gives CAISGGDFNQPQHF.

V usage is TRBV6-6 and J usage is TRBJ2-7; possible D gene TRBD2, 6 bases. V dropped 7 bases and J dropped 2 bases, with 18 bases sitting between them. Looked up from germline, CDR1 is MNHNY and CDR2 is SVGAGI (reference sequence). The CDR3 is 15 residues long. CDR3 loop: CASIKTREAPYEQYF. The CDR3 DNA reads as TGTGCCAGCATCAAAACAAGGGAGGCACCCTACGAGCAGTACTTC.

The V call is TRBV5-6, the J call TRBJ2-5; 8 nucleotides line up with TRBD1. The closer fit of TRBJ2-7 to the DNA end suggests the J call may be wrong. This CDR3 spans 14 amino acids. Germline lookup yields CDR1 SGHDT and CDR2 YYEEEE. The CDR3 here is CASSFGTGNYEQYF. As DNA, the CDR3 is TGTGCCAGCAGCTTCGGGACAGGAAACTACGAGCAGTACTTC.

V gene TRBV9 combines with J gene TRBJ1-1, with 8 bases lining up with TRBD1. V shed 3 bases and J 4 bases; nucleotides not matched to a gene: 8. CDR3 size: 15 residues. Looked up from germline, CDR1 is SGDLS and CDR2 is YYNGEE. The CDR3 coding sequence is TGTGCCAGCAGCGCAAGCAGGGGGCAGGCCACTGAAGCTTTCTTT. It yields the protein CASSASRGQATEAFF.

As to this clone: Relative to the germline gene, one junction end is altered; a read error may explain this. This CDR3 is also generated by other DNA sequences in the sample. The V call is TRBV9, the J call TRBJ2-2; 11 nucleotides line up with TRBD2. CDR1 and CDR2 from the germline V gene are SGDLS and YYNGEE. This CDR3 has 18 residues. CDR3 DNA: TGTGCCAGTAGCGCCACTTATAGCGGGAGGGCCGGTACCGGGGAGCTGTTTTTT. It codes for CASSATYSGRAGTGELFF.

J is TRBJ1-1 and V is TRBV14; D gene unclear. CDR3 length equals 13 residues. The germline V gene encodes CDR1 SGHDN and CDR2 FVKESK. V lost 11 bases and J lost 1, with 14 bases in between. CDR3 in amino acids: CASTGWGNTEAFF. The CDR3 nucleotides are TGTGCCTCAACGGGGTGGGGGAACACTGAAGCTTTCTTT. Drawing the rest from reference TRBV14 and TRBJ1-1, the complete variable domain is EAGVTQFPSHSVIEKGQTVTLRCDPISGHDNLYWYRRVMGKEIKFLLHFVKESKQDESGMPNNRFLAERTGGTYSTLKVQPAELEDSGVYFCASTGWGNTEAFFGQGTRLTVV.

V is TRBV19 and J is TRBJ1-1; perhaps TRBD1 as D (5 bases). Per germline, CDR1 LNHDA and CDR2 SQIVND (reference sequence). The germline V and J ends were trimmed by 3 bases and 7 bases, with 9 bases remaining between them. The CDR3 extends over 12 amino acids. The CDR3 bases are TGTGCCAGTAGTATGGGGCGGGGTGAAGCTTTCTTT. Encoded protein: CASSMGRGEAFF.

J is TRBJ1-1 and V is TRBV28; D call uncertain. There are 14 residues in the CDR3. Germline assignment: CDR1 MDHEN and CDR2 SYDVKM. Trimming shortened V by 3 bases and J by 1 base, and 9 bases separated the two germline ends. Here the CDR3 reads CASSLPHRNTEAFF. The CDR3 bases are TGTGCCAGCAGTTTGCCTCACAGGAACACTGAAGCTTTCTTT.

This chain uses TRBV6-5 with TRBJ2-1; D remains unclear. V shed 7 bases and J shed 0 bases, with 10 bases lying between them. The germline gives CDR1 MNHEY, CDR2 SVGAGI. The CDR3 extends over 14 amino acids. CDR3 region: CASKVASSYNEQFF. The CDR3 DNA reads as TGTGCCAGCAAAGTGGCAAGCTCCTACAATGAGCAGTTCTTC.

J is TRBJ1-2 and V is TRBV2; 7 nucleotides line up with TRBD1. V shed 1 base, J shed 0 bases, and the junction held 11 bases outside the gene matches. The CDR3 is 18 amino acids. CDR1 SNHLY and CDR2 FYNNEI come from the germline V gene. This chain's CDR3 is CASSEGGTGALANYGYTF. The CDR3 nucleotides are TGTGCCAGCAGTGAAGGTGGAACAGGGGCACTAGCTAACTATGGCTACACCTTC.

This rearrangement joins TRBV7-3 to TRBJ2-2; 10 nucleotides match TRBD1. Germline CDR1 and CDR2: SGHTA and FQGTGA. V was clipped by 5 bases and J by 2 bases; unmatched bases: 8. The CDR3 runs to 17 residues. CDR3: CASSPRQGAPNTGELFF. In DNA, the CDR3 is TGTGCCAGCAGCCCCCGACAGGGGGCTCCTAACACCGGGGAGCTGTTTTTT.

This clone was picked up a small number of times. The CDR3 DNA sequence: TGTGCCAGCAGTGGGGGATACTCACAGGGGGGGCGCGAGCAGTACTTC. This sequence encodes CASSGGYSQGGREQYF. This sequence joins TRBV25-1 and TRBJ2-5, with a tentative D call TRBD1 (8 bases). The DNA end is more similar to TRBJ2-7, so the J call may be wrong. The length of the CDR3 is 16 residues. The V gene's germline CDR1 is MGHDK and CDR2 SYGVNS.

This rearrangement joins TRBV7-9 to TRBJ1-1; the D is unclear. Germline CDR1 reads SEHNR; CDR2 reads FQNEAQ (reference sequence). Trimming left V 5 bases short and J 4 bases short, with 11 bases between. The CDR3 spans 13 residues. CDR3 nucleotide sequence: TGTGCCAGCAGCGCTGACATACTCACTGAAGCTTTCTTT. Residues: CASSADILTEAFF.

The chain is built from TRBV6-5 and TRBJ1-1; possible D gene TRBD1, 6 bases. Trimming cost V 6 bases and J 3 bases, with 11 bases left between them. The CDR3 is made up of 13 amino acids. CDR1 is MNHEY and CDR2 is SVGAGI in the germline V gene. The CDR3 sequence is CASRPYRDTEAFF. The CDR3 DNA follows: TGTGCCAGCAGGCCTTACAGGGACACTGAAGCTTTCTTT.

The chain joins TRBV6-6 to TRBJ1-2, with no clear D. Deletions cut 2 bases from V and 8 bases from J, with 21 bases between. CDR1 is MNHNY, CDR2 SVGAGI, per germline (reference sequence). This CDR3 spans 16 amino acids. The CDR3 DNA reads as TGTGCCAGCAGTTACCCGGGAGACTCCCTGAGTTTGGGCTACACCTTC. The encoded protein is CASSYPGDSLSLGYTF.

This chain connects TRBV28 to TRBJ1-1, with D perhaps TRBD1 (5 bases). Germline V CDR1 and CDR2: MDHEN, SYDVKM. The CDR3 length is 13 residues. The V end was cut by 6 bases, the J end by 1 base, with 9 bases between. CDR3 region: CASSPGQNTEAFF. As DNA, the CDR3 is TGTGCCAGCAGCCCTGGACAGAACACTGAAGCTTTCTTT.

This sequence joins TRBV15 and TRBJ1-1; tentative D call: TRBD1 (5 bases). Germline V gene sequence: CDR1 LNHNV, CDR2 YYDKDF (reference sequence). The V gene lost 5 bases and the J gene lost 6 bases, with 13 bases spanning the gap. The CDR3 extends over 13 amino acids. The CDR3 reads CATSRGGVAEAFF. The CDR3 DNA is TGTGCCACCAGCCGGGGGGGGGTCGCTGAAGCTTTCTTT.

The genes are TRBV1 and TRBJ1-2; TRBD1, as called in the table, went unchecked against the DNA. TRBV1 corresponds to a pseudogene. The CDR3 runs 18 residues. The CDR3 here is CTSSQGERYRGPNYGYTF. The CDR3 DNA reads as TGCACCAGCAGCCAAGGAGAGAGGTACAGGGGGCCCAACTATGGCTACACCTTC.

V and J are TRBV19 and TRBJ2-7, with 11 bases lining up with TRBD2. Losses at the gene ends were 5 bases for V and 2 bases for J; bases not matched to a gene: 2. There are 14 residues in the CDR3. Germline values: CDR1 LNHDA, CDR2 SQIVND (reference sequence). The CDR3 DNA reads TGTGCCAGTAGTGTGACTAGCGGGACCTACGAGCAGTACTTC. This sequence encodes CASSVTSGTYEQYF.

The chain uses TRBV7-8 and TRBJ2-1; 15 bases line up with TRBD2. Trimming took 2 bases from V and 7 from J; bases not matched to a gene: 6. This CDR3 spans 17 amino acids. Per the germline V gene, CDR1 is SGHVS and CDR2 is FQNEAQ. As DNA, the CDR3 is TGTGCCAGCAGCTTAAACCCCGGGACTAGCGGGGGGAATGAGCAGTTCTTC. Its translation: CASSLNPGTSGGNEQFF.

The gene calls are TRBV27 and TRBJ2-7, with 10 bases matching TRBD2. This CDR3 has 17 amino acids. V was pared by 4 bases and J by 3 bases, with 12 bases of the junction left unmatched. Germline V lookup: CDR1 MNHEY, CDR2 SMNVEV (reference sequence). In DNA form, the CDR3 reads TGTGCCAGCAGTTCCCGGGAAGCGGGAGGGCCTGGCTACGAGCAGTACTTC. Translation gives CASSSREAGGPGYEQYF.

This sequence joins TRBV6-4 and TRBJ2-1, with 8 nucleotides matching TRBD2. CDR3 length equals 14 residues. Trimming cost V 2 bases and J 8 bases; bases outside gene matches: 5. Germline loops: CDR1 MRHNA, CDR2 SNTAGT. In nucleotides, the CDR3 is TGTGCCAGCAGTGACGCGGGGGGTAGGGATGAGCAGTTCTTC. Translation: CASSDAGGRDEQFF.

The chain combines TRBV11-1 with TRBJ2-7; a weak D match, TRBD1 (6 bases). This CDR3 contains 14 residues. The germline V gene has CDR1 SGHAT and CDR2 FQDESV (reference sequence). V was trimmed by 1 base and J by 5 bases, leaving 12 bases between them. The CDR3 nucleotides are TGTGCCAGCAGCTTAGAACAGGGATGGAACGAGCAGTACTTC. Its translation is CASSLEQGWNEQYF.

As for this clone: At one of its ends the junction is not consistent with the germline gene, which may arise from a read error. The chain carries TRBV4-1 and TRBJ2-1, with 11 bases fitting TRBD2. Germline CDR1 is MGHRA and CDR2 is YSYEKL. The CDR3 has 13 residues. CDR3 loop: CASSGLIAGGRVF. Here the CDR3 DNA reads TGCGCCAGCAGCGGCCTTATAGCGGGGGGGCGAGTCTTC.

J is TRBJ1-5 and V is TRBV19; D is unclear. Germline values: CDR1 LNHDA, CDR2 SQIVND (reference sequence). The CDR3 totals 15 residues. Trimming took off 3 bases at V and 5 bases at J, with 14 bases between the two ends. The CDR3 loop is CASSMNEFYDQPQHF. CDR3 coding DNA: TGTGCCAGTAGTATGAATGAGTTTTACGATCAGCCCCAGCATTTT.